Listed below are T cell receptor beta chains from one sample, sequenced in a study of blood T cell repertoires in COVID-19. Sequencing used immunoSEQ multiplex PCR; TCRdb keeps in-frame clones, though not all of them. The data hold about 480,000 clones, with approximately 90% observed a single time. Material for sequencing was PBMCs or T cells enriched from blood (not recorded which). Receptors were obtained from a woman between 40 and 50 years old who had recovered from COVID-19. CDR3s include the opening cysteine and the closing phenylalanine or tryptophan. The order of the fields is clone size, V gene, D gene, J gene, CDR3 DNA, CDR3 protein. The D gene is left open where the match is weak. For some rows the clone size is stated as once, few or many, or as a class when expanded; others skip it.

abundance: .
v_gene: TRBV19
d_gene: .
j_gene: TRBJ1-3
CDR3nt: TGTGCCAGTAGTTCTACAGGGAACTCTGGAAACACCATATATTTT
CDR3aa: CASSSTGNSGNTIYF

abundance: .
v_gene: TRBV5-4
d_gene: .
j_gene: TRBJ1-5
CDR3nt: TGTGCCAGCAGCTTGGGACTCAATCAGCCCCAGCATTTT
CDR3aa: CASSLGLNQPQHF

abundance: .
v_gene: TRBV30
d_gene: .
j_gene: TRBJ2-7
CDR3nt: TGTGCCTGGAGGGAGAAGACAGGTTACGAGCAGTACTTC
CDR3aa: CAWREKTGYEQYF

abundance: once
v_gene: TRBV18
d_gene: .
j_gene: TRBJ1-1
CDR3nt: TGTGCCAGCTCACCTAAACAGAACACTGAAGCTTTCTTT
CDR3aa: CASSPKQNTEAFF

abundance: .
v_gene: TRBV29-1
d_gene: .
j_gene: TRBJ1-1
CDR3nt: TGCAGCGTTGGTCCCGGGAACGCTGAAGCTTTCTTT
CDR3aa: CSVGPGNAEAFF

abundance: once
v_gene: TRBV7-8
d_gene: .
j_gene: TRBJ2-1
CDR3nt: TGTGCCAGCAGCTTCAGGATACAAATCAATGAGCAGTTCTTC
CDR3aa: CASSFRIQINEQFF

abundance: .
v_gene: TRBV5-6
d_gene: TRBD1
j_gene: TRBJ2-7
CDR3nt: TGTGCCAGCAGCTCAGAATCAGGACAGGGGGCGTACGAGCAGTACTTC
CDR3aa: CASSSESGQGAYEQYF

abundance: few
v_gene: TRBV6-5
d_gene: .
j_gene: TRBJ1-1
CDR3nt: TGTGCCAGCATCGCAGGCCTTGAAGCTTTCTTT
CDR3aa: CASIAGLEAFF

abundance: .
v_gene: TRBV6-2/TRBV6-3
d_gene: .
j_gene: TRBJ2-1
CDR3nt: TGTGCCAGCAGCCCTCTGCAGGGTTACTCCTACAATGAGCAGTTCTTC
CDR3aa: CASSPLQGYSYNEQFF

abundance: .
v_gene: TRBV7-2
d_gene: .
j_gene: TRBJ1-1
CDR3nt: TGTGCCAGCAGCTTTACGACAGAAACCATGAACACTGAAGCTTTCTTT
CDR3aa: CASSFTTETMNTEAFF

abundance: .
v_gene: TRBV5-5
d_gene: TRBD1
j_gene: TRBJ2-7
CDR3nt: TGTGCCAGCAGCGTTAGACAGGGAGTTTGGGAGCAGTACTTC
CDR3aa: CASSVRQGVWEQYF

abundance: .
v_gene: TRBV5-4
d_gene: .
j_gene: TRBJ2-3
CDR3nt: TGTGCCAGCAGCTTGTCTGGGACTTACACAGATACGCAGTATTTT
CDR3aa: CASSLSGTYTDTQYF

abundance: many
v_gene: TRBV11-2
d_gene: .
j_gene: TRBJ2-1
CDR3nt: TGTGCCAGCAGCTTAGAGAGCGGGTACAATGAGCAGTTCTTC
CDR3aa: CASSLESGYNEQFF

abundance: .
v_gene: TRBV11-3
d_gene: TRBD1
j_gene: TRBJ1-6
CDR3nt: TGTGCCAGCAGTACTTGGGACAGGGATAATTCACCCCTCCACTTT
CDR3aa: CASSTWDRDNSPLHF

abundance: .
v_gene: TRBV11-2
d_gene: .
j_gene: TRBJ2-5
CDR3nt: TGTGCCAGCAGCTTAGTCGCTAGCGAGGAGACCCAGTACTTC
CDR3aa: CASSLVASEETQYF

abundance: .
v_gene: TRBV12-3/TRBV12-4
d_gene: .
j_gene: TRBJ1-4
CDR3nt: TGTGCCAGCGCCTGGACAGACAATGAAAAACTGTTTTTT
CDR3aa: CASAWTDNEKLFF

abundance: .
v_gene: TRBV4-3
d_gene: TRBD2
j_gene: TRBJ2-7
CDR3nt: TGCGCCAGCAGCCAAGTGCCCGCGGCGGGAGATAGTTACGAGCAGTACTTC
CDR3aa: CASSQVPAAGDSYEQYF

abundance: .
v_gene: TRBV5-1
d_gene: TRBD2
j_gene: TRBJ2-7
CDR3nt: TGCGCCAGCAGCTTCGCGGGAGATACCTACGAGCAGTACTTC
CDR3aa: CASSFAGDTYEQYF

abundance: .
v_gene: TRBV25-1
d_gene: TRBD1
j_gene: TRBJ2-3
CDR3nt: TGTGCCAGCACTCCAGGGGGCCCCCATACAGATACGCAGTATTTT
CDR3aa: CASTPGGPHTDTQYF

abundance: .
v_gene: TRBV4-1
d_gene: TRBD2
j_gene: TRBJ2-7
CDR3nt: TGCGCCAGCAGCCAAGAGGGACTAGATTCCTACGAGCAGTACTTC
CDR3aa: CASSQEGLDSYEQYF

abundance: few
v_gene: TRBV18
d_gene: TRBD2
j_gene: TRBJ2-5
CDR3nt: TGTGCCAGCTCACCCACTAGCGGGAGTAGGGAGACCCAGTACTTC
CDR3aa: CASSPTSGSRETQYF

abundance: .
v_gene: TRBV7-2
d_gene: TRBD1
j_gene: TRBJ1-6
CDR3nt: TGTGCCAGCAGCTCGATCAACAGGGGGCGGAATTCACCCCTCCACTTT
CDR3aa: CASSSINRGRNSPLHF

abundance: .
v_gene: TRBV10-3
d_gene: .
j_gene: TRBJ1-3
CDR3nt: TGTGCCATCAGTGTTTCGGGAAACACCATATATTTT
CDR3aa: CAISVSGNTIYF